The T cell receptor beta chain under discussion was sequenced for a study of blood T cell repertoires in COVID-19. In the authors' methods: Scientists estimated how many nucleated cells there were by amplifying reference gene primers. TCRdb keeps only in-frame clones here, not all; method: immunoSEQ multiplex PCR. V, J and clone size derive from that table, while D and trimming were established from the DNA sequence. Of about 200,000 clones in the sample, under 90% were seen once. This clone appeared a few times. The CDR3 runs 14 residues. V gave up 0 bases and J gave up 3 bases; unmatched junction bases: 3. Germline CDR1 SGHRS, CDR2 YFSETQ.

The sample was peripheral blood. The source of this sequence is a man aged 45 to 65 with acute or convalescent COVID-19. V is TRBV5-1 and J is TRBJ2-7, with 7 nucleotides matching TRBD1. DNA of the CDR3: TGCGCCAGCAGCTTGGTGGGACAGAGCTACGAGCAGTACTTC. Translation: CASSLVGQSYEQYF.